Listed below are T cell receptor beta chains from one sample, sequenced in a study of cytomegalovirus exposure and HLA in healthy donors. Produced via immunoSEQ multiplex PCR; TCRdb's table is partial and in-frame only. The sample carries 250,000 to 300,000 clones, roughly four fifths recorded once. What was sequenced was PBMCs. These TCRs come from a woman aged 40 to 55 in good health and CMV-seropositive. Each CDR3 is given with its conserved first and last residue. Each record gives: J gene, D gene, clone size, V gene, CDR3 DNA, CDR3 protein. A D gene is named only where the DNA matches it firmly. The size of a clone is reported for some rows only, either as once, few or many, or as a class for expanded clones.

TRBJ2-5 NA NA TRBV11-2 TGTGCCAGCAGCTTAGGACCGTCAGGGCAACAAGAGACCCAGTACTTC CASSLGPSGQQETQYF
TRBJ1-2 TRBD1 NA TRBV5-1 TGCGCCAGCAGCTTCACAGGGGGAGGTAGTGGCTACACCTTC CASSFTGGGSGYTF
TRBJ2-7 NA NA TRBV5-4 TGTGCCAGCAGCTTTTTACGGAGGGGCGGCGAGCAGTACTTC CASSFLRRGGEQYF
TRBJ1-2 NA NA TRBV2 TGTGCCAGCAAGTTTACGGTATCCTATGGCTACACCTTC CASKFTVSYGYTF
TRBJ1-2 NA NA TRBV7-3 TGTGCCAGCAGCTCGCGCTTCCAACAGGCCGTCAACTATGGCTACACCTTC CASSSRFQQAVNYGYTF
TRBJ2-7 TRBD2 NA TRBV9 TGTGCCAGCAGCGTAGAAGACGGGAGGGCGGGGTACGAGCAGTACTTC CASSVEDGRAGYEQYF
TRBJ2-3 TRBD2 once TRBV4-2 TGTGCCAGCAGCCAAGATTATATTACGGGACTAGCGGCACGCACAGATACGCAGTATTTT CASSQDYITGLAARTDTQYF
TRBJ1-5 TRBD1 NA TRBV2 TGTGCCAGCAAACTGGGACAGTTCAATCAGCCCCAGCATTTT CASKLGQFNQPQHF
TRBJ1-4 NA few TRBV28 TGTGCCAGCAGTTCTGGAGATAATGAAAAACTGTTTTTT CASSSGDNEKLFF
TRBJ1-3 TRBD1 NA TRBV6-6 TGTGCCAGCAGTGCACAGGGGGCCAGAAACACCATATATTTT CASSAQGARNTIYF
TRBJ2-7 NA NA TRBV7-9 TGTGCCAGCAGCTTAACCCGACAGGTACCCCCCTACGAGCAGTACTTC CASSLTRQVPPYEQYF
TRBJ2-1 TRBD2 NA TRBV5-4 TGTGCCAGCAGCTTGGCCGCGGGAGACAATGAGCAGTTCTTC CASSLAAGDNEQFF
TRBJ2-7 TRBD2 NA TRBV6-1 TGTGCCAGTCGGACTAGCGGGGATGGCAACGAGCAGTACTTC CASRTSGDGNEQYF
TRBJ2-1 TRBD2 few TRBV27 TGTGCCAGCAGACCTCGACTAGCGGGATACAATGAGCAGTTCTTC CASRPRLAGYNEQFF
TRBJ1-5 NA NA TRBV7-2 TGTGCCAGCAGCTTGGGCTATAGCAATCAGCCCCAGCATTTT CASSLGYSNQPQHF
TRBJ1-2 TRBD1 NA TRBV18 TGTGCCAGCTCCCCCCGGGACAGGAATTTTTATGGCTACACCTTC CASSPRDRNFYGYTF
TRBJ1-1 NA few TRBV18 TGTGCCAGCTCACCTTACGGGGAGAACACTGAAGCTTTCTTT CASSPYGENTEAFF
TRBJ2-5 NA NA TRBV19 TGTGCCAGTAGTATAGGGAGGGGGCGAGTTCAAGAGACCCAGTACTTC CASSIGRGRVQETQYF
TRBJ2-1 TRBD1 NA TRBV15 TGTGCCACCGGATCTTTCCTGGACAGGCAGGATGAGCAGTTCTTC CATGSFLDRQDEQFF
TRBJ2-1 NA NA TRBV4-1 TGCGCCAGCAGCCAAACGGGAGACTCCTACAATGAGCAGTTCTTC CASSQTGDSYNEQFF
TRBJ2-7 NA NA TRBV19 TGTGCCAGTAGTATCCTGGGGGCTGCCCCCTACGAGCAGTACTTC CASSILGAAPYEQYF
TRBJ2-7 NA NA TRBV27 TGTGCCAGCAGTCGCGCGTATAACTCCTACGAGCAGTACTTC CASSRAYNSYEQYF
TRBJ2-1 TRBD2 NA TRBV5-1 TGCGCCAGCAGCTTGTGGACTAGCGGGACGGTGCAGTTCTTC CASSLWTSGTVQFF
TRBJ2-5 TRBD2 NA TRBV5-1 TGCGCCAGCAGCTTTAGCGGGAGAGGGGGGGAGACCCAGTACTTC CASSFSGRGGETQYF
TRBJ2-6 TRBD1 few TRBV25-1 TGTGCCACCACAGGGGGGAGCTCTGGGGCCAACGTCCTGACTTTC CATTGGSSGANVLTF
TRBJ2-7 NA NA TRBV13 TGTGCCAGCAGCTTAGGCCCAGTGACCTACGAGCAGTACTTC CASSLGPVTYEQYF
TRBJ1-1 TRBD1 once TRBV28 TGTGCCAGCAGTCCAGACAGGGTTGAAGCTTTCTTT CASSPDRVEAFF
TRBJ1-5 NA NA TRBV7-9 TGTGCCAGCAGCAGACAGGCCAATCAGCCCCAGCATTTT CASSRQANQPQHF
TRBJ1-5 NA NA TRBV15 TGTGCCACCAGTTCTACCACCTTTAATCAGCCCCAGCATTTT CATSSTTFNQPQHF
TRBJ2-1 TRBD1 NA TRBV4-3 TGCGCCAGCAGCCAAGAAACAGGGGGGAATGAGCAGTTCTTC CASSQETGGNEQFF
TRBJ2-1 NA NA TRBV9 TGTGCCAGCAGCGTAGCTGCGGTCTCCTACAATGAGCAGTTCTTC CASSVAAVSYNEQFF
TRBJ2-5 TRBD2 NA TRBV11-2 TGTGCCAGCAGCTCGGGACTAGCGATAGAGACCCAGTACTTC CASSSGLAIETQYF
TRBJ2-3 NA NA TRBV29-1 TGCAGCGCCCGAGACCTACTAGTTGGCACAGATACGCAGTATTTT CSARDLLVGTDTQYF
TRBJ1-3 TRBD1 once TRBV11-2 TGTGCCAGCAGCTCCATCGGACAGGGTGGAAACACCATATATTTT CASSSIGQGGNTIYF
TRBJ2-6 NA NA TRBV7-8 TGTGCCAGCAGCCAAGACAGTCCCACGCACTCTGGGGCCAACGTCCTGACTTTC CASSQDSPTHSGANVLTF
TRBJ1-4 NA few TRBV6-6 TGTGCCAGCAGTTACGGTACAGGAGCAACTAATGAAAAACTGTTTTTT CASSYGTGATNEKLFF
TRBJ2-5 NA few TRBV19 TGTGCCAGTAGTGATTGGGCACGAGCTGAGACCCAGTACTTC CASSDWARAETQYF
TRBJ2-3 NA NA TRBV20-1 TGCAGTGCACTAGACACAGATACGCAGTATTTT CSALDTDTQYF
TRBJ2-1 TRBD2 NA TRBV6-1 TGTGCCAGCAGTAAAGGGGGACTAGCGGGATTCGATCGGGCCAATGAGCAGTTCTTC CASSKGGLAGFDRANEQFF
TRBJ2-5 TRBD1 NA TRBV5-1 TGCGCCAGCAGCTTGGGAGGGACAGGCCAAGAGACCCAGTACTTC CASSLGGTGQETQYF
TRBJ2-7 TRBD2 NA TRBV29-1 TGCAGCGTTAACGGGGACTACTCCTACGAGCAGTACTTC CSVNGDYSYEQYF
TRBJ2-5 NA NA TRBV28 TGTGCCAGCAGTCCCAACCGTGGGAGGCTCCAAGAGACCCAGTACTTC CASSPNRGRLQETQYF
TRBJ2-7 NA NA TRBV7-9 TGTGCCAGCAGCTTAGTCGCGGGCCCTTCACACGAGCAGTACTTC CASSLVAGPSHEQYF
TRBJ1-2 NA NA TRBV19 TGTGCCACCGGAACGGGGTTCGGCTACACCTTC CATGTGFGYTF
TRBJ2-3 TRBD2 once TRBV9 TGTGCCAGCAGCGCCCCGGGGGGAGGCGATACGCAGTATTTT CASSAPGGGDTQYF
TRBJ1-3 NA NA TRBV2 TGTGCCAGCAGTGTCGGTTCCTCTGGAAACACCATATATTTT CASSVGSSGNTIYF
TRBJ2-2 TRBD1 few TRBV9 TGTGCCAGCAGCCCTGGACAGGGGGCAAGCACCGGGGAGCTGTTTTTT CASSPGQGASTGELFF
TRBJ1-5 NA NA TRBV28 TGTGCCAGCACCCCCACGGGGGGTAGCAATCAGCCCCAGCATTTT CASTPTGGSNQPQHF
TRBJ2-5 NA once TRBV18 TGTGCCAGCTCACCACTTTCAGGGGCAGAGACCCAGTACTTC CASSPLSGAETQYF
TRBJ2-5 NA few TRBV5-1 TGCGCCAGCAATGGAAAGCCGGAGCATAGGGAGACCCAGTACTTC CASNGKPEHRETQYF
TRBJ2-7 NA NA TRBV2 TGTGCCAGCAGTGAATTTGAGGTCTACGAGCAGTACTTC CASSEFEVYEQYF
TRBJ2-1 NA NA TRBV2 TGTGCCAGCAGTGAATTTGGAGCGGGCTCCTACAATGAGCAGTTCTTC CASSEFGAGSYNEQFF
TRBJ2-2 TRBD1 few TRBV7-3 TGTGCCAGCAGCTTAATAGCACAGGGGGCCACCGGGGAGCTGTTTTTT CASSLIAQGATGELFF
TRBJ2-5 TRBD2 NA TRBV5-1 TGCGCCAGCAGCTTGGGTTCGGGAGGGCAAGAGACCCAGTACTTC CASSLGSGGQETQYF
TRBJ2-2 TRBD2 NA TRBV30 TGTGCCTGGACCAGGCTCCTAGCGGGCGGCACCGGGGAGCTGTTTTTT CAWTRLLAGGTGELFF
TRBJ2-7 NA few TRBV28 TGTGCCAGCAGAACTCCGTACGAGCAGTACTTC CASRTPYEQYF
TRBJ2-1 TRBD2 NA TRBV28 TGTGCCAGCCTCTCAAGAGGCGGGAGGGGGAACTACTACTACAATGAGCAGTTCTTC CASLSRGGRGNYYYNEQFF